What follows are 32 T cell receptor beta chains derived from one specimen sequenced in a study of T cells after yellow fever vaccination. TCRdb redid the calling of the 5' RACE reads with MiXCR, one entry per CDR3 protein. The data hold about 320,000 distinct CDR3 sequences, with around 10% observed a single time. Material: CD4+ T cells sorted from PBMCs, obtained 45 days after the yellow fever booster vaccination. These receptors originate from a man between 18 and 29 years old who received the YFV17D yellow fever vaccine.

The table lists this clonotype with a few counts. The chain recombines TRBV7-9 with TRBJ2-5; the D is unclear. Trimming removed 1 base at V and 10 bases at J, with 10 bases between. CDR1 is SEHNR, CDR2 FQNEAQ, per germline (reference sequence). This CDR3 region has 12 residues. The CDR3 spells CASSLEAGHQYF. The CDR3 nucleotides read TGTGCCAGCAGCTTAGAGGCAGGCCACCAGTACTTC.

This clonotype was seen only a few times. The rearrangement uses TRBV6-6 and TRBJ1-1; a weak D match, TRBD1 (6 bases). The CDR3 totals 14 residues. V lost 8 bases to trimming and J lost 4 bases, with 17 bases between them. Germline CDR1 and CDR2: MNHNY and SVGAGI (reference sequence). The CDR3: CASGLNRDGTEAFF. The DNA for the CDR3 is TGTGCCAGCGGCCTCAACAGGGATGGCACTGAAGCTTTCTTT.

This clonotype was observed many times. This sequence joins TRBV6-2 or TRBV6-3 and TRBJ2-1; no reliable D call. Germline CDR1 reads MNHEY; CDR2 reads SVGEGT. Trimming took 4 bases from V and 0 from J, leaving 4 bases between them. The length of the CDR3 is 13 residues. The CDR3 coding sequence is TGTGCCAGCAGTTTCAGCTCCTACAATGAGCAGTTCTTC. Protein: CASSFSSYNEQFF.

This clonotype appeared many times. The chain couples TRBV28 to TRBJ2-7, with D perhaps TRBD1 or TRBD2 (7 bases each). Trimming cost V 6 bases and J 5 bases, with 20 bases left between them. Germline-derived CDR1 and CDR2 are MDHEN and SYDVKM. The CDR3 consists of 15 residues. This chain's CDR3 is CASSPSTGEGNEQYV. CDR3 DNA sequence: TGTGCCAGCAGCCCCAGCACAGGGGAGGGGAACGAGCAGTACGTC.

The CDR3 sequence is CASSLFPSGNTIYF. The CDR3 DNA follows: TGTGCCAGCAGTTTGTTTCCCTCTGGAAACACCATATATTTT. This sequence joins TRBV12-3 or TRBV12-4 and TRBJ1-3, with D uncertain. CDR3 length equals 14 residues. The V and J ends lost 3 bases and 0 bases respectively, with 6 bases between them.

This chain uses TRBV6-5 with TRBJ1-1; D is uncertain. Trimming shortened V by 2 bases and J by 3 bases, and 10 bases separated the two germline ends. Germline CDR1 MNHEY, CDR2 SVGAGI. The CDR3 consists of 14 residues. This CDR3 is CASSYRYEYTEAFF. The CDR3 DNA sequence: TGTGCCAGCAGTTACCGTTACGAATACACTGAAGCTTTCTTT.

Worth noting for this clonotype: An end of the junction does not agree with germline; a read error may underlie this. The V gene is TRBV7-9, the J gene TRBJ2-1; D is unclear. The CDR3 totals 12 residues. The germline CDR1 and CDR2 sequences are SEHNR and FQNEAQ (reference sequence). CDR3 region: CASSHTPNEPLF. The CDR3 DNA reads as TGTGCCAGCAGTCATACCCCAAACGAGCCGCTCTTC.

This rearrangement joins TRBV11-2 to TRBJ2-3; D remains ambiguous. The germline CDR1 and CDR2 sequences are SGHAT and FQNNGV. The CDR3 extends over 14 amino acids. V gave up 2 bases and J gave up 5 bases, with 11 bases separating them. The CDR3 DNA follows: TGTGCCAGCAGCTTATACCCGGCTCTAGATACGCAGTATTTT. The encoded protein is CASSLYPALDTQYF.

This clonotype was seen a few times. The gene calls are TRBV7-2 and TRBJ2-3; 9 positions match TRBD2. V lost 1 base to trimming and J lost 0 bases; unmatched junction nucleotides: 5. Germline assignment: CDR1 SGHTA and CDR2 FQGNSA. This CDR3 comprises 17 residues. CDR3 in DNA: TGTGCCAGCAGCTTAGTGGCGGGGGGGGATAGCACAGATACGCAGTATTTT. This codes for CASSLVAGGDSTDTQYF.

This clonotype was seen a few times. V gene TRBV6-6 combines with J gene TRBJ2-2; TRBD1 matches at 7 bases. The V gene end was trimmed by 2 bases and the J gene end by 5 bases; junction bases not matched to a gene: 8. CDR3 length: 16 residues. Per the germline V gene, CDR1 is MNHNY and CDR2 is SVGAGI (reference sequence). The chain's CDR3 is CASSYPQGVWTGELFF. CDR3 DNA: TGTGCCAGCAGTTACCCGCAGGGGGTATGGACCGGGGAGCTGTTTTTT.

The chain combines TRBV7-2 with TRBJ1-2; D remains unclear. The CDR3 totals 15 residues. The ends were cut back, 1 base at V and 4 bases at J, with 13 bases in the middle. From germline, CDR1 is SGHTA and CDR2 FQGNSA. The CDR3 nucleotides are TGTGCCAGCAGCTTAGGGGATGTGACCTCCTATGGCTACACCTTC. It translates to CASSLGDVTSYGYTF.

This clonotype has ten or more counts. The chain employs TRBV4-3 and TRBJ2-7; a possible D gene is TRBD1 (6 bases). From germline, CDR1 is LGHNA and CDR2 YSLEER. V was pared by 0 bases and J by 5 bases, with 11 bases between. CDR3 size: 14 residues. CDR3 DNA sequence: TGCGCCAGCAGCCAAGATTTCCGGGACAACGAGCAGTACTTC. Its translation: CASSQDFRDNEQYF.

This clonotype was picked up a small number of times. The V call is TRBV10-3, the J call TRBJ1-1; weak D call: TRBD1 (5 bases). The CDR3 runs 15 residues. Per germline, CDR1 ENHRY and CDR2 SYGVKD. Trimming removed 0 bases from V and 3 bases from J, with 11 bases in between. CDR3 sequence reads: CAISESPGEDTEAFF. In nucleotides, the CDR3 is TGTGCCATCAGTGAGTCCCCGGGGGAGGACACTGAAGCTTTCTTT.

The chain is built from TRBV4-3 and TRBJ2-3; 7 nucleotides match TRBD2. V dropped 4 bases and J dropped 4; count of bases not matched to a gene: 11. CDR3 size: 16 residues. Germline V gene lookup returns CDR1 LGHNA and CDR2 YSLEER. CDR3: CASSPMGGVLADTQYF. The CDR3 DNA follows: TGCGCCAGCAGCCCTATGGGGGGGGTTCTAGCAGATACGCAGTATTTT.

CDR3 sequence: CASSLGVAGYGEKLFF. CDR3 sequence (DNA): TGCGCCAGCAGCCTCGGTGTTGCAGGGTACGGTGAAAAACTGTTTTTT. V gene TRBV5-1 combines with J gene TRBJ1-4; maybe TRBD1 (5 bases). CDR1 and CDR2 (germline): SGHRS, YFSETQ. Between the trimmed V and J ends, which lost 4 bases and 7 bases, there was a span of 20 bases. The CDR3 is 16 amino acids.

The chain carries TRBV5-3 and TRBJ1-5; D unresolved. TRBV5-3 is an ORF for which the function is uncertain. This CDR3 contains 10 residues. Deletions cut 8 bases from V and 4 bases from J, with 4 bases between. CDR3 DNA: TGTGCCAGCGATAATCAGCCCCAGCATTTT. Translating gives CASDNQPQHF.

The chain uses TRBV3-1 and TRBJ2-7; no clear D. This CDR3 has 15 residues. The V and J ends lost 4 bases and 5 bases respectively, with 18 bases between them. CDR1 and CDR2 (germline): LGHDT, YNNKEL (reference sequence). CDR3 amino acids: CASSPFRRRPHEQYF. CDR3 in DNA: TGTGCCAGCAGCCCATTTCGTCGGCGACCCCACGAGCAGTACTTC.

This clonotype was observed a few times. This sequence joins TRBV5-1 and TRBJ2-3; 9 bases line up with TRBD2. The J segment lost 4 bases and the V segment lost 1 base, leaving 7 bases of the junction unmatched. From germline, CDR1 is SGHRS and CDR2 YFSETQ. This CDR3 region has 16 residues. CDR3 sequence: CASSLFAGGAADTQYF. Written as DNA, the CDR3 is TGCGCCAGCAGCTTGTTCGCGGGGGGGGCCGCAGATACGCAGTATTTT.

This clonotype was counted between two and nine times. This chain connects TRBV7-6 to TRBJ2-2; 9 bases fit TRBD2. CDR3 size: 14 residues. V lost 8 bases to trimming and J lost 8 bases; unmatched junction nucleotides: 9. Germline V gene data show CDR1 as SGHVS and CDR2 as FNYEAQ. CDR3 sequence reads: CASQGLARAGELFF. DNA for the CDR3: TGTGCCAGCCAGGGACTAGCCCGGGCTGGGGAGCTGTTTTTT.

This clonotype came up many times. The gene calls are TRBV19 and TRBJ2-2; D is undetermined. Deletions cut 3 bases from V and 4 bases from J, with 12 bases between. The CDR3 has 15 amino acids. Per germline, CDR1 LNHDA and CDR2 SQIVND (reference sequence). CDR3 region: CASSMWPRSTGELFF. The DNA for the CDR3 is TGTGCCAGTAGTATGTGGCCGAGGAGCACCGGGGAGCTGTTTTTT.

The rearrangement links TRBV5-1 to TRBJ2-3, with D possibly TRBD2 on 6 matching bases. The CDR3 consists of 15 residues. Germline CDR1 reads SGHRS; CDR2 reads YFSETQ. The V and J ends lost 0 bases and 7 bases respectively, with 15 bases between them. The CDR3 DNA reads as TGCGCCAGCAGCTTGGTTAGCGGCCCCACGAATACGCAGTATTTT. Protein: CASSLVSGPTNTQYF.

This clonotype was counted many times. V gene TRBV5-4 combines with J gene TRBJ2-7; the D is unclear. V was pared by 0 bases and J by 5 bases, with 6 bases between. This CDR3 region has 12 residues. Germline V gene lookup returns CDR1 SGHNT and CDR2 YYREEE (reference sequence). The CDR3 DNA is TGTGCCAGCAGCTTGGACAGAAACGAGCAGTACGTC. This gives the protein CASSLDRNEQYV.

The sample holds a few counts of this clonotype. The CDR3 DNA is TGTGCCAGCAGGAGGGACAGGCGGTCAAACCAGCCCCAGCATTTT. The encoded protein is CASRRDRRSNQPQHF. The chain is built from TRBV27 and TRBJ1-5, with 8 bases matching TRBD1. J was trimmed by 7 bases and V by 6 bases; bases with no gene match: 11. This CDR3 is 15 amino acids long. CDR1 MNHEY and CDR2 SMNVEV come from the germline V gene (reference sequence).

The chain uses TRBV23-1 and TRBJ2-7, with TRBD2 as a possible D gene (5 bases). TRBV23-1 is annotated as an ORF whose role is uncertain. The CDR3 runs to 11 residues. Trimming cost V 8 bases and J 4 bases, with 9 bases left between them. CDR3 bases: TGCGCCAGCGGAAGAGGGTACGAGCAGTACGTC. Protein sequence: CASGRGYEQYV.

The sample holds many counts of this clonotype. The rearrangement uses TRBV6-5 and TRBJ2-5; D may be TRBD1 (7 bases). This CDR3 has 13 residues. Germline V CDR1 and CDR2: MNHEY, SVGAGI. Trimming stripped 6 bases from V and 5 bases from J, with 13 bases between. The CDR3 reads CASRPGGRETQYF. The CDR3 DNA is TGTGCCAGCAGGCCAGGGGGGCGTGAGACCCAGTACTTC.

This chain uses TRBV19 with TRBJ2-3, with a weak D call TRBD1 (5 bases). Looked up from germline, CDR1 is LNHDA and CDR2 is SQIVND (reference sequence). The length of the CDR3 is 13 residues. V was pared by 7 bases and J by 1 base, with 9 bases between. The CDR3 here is CASMGRGTDTQYF. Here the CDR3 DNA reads TGTGCCAGTATGGGCAGGGGCACAGATACGCAGTATTTT.

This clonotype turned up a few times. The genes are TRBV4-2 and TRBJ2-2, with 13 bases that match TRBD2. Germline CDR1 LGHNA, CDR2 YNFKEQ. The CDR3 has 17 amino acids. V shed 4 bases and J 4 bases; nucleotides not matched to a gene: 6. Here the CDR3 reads CASSLGLAGELTGELFF. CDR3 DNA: TGTGCCAGCAGCCTAGGACTAGCGGGGGAACTCACCGGGGAGCTGTTTTTT.

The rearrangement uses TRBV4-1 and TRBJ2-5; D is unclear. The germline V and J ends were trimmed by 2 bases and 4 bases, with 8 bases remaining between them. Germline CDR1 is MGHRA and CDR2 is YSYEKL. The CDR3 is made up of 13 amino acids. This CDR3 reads CASSQNLPETQYF. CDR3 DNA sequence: TGCGCCAGCAGCCAAAATCTTCCAGAGACCCAGTACTTC.

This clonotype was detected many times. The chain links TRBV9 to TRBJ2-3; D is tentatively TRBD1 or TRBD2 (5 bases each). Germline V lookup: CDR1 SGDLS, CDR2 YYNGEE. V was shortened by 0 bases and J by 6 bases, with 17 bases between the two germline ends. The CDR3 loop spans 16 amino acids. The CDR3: CASSVGWGSRRDTQYF. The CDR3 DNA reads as TGTGCCAGCAGCGTAGGTTGGGGGTCCCGGAGGGATACGCAGTATTTT. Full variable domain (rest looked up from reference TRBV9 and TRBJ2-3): DSGVTQTPKHLITATGQRVTLRCSPRSGDLSVYWYQQSLDQGLQFLIQYYNGEERAKGNILERFSAQQFPDLHSELNLSSLELGDSALYFCASSVGWGSRRDTQYFGPGTRLTVL.

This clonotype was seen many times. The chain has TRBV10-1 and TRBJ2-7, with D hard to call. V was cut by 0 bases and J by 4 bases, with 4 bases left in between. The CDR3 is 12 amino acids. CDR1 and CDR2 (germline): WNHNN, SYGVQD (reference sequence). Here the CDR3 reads CASSESGYEQYF. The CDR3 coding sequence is TGCGCCAGCAGTGAGTCGGGGTACGAGCAGTACTTC.

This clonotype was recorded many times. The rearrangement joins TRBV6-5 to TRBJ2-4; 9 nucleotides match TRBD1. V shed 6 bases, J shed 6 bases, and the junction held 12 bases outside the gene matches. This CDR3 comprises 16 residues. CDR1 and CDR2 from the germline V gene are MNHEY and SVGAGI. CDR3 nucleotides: TGTGCCAGCAGGCCTGCAGGACAGGGGCCAGGAAACATTCAGTACTTC. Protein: CASRPAGQGPGNIQYF.

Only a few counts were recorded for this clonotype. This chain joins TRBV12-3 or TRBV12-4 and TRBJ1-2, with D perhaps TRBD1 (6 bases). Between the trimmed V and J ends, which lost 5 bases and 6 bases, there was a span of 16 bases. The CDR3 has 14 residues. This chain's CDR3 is CASSKTGTLNGYTF. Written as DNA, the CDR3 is TGTGCCAGCAGTAAAACCGGGACACTAAATGGCTACACCTTC.